One sample yielded the 27 T cell receptor beta chains listed below, sequenced in a study of T-cell memory formation after mild COVID-19. TCRdb itself ran the 5' RACE reads through MiXCR, one entry per CDR3 protein. This sample has 85,000 to 130,000 distinct CDR3 sequences, with 11% found just once. Sequenced input: PBMCs or a T cell subset sorted from them (not recorded which). These receptor sequences come from a man aged 18 to 30 who had mild COVID-19 (a few samples of this study predate the infection). Cell type and time point are not known.

The chain links TRBV7-9 to TRBJ2-5, with 9 bases lining up with TRBD2. J lost 4 bases, V lost 5 bases, and 14 bases had no gene match. This CDR3 has 17 residues. Germline V CDR1 and CDR2: SEHNR, FQNEAQ (reference sequence). This chain's CDR3 is CASSLLTGGGEGETQYF. For the CDR3, the DNA is TGTGCCAGCAGCCTCCTAACCGGCGGGGGGGAAGGAGAGACCCAGTACTTC.

This clonotype has just a few counts. The V and J genes are TRBV7-9 and TRBJ1-1; no definite D call. The CDR3 loop spans 14 amino acids. Germline V lookup: CDR1 SEHNR, CDR2 FQNEAQ (reference sequence). V lost 3 bases to trimming and J lost 1 base, with 9 bases between them. As DNA, the CDR3 is TGTGCCAGCAGCTTTGGTGAAGGGAACACTGAAGCTTTCTTT. The encoded protein is CASSFGEGNTEAFF.

The rearrangement links TRBV7-2 to TRBJ2-7; 9 nucleotides match TRBD2. Looked up from germline, CDR1 is SGHTA and CDR2 is FQGNSA. The CDR3 consists of 15 residues. Trimming removed 4 bases from V and 1 base from J; junction bases left unmatched: 5. Here the CDR3 DNA reads TGTGCCAGCAGCTCGGGCGGGGGGGCGTCCTACGAGCAGTACTTC. Protein: CASSSGGGASYEQYF.

This clonotype was observed a handful of times. The chain joins TRBV20-1 to TRBJ2-2; TRBD1 is a possible D gene (6 bases). The CDR3 covers 14 residues. Looked up from germline, CDR1 is DFQATT and CDR2 is SNEGSKA (reference sequence). The ends were cut back, 0 bases at V and 1 base at J, with 6 bases in the middle. The CDR3 DNA follows: TGCAGTGCTAGAGACAGGGGGAACACCGGGGAGCTGTTTTTT. Translation: CSARDRGNTGELFF.

The chain links TRBV6-2 or TRBV6-3 to TRBJ2-2, with TRBD2 matching 7 bases. The trim removed 4 bases at V and 5 bases at J, leaving 4 bases unmatched. Germline V gives CDR1 MNHEY, CDR2 SVGEGT. CDR3 size: 14 residues. CDR3 coding DNA: TGTGCCAGCAGTTTGACGGGGGGAACCGGGGAGCTGTTTTTT. Residues: CASSLTGGTGELFF.

This clonotype turned up a few times. This sequence joins TRBV4-3 and TRBJ1-4; D uncertain. The CDR3 totals 15 residues. The V gene lost 4 bases and the J gene lost 1 base, with 10 bases spanning the gap. Germline V gene lookup returns CDR1 LGHNA and CDR2 YSLEER. CDR3 nucleotides: TGCGCCAGCAGCCCGGAACGGGGAACTAATGAAAAACTGTTTTTT. Amino acids: CASSPERGTNEKLFF.

This clonotype was picked up many times. The rearrangement joins TRBV6-2 or TRBV6-3 to TRBJ1-1; D is ambiguous. V lost 10 bases and J lost 0, with 6 bases in between. Germline CDR1 is MNHEY and CDR2 is SVGEGT. The CDR3 is made up of 11 amino acids. CDR3 DNA: TGTGCCACCGGGATGAACACTGAAGCTTTCTTT. It codes for CATGMNTEAFF.

This clonotype appeared a few times. The chain recombines TRBV7-9 with TRBJ2-3, with 7 bases identical to TRBD2. V lost 1 base, J lost 0 bases, and 1 base stayed unmatched. CDR3 size: 15 residues. The V gene's germline CDR1 is SEHNR and CDR2 FQNEAQ (reference sequence). This CDR3 reads CASSLGTRSTDTQYF. In nucleotides, the CDR3 is TGTGCCAGCAGCTTAGGGACTAGAAGCACAGATACGCAGTATTTT.

V gene TRBV9 combines with J gene TRBJ2-2, with D maybe TRBD1 (5 bases). V lost 4 bases to trimming and J lost 1 base, with 5 bases between them. Germline CDR1 SGDLS, CDR2 YYNGEE. The CDR3 sequence is 13 residues long. The CDR3 spells CASSTGNTGELFF. As DNA, the CDR3 is TGTGCCAGCAGCACAGGGAACACCGGGGAGCTGTTTTTT.

This clonotype came up a few times. The chain uses TRBV20-1 and TRBJ2-5; 7 positions match TRBD1. The CDR3 is 14 amino acids. V lost 6 bases and J lost 2; bases outside the gene matches: 9. Germline CDR1 and CDR2: DFQATT and SNEGSKA (reference sequence). CDR3 protein: CSASLRGPQETQYF. The CDR3 bases are TGCAGTGCAAGCCTGAGGGGGCCTCAAGAGACCCAGTACTTC.

In its sample, this clonotype was seen a few times. J is TRBJ2-7 and V is TRBV11-2; TRBD1 might be the D (5 bases). Germline V gives CDR1 SGHAT, CDR2 FQNNGV. CDR3 length equals 16 residues. V was pared by 5 bases and J by 2 bases, with 19 bases between. The CDR3 nucleotides read TGTGCCAGCAGCGGTACCCAGGGCGACGGACCCTACGAGCAGTACGTC. Protein: CASSGTQGDGPYEQYV.

This clonotype was observed a handful of times. The V and J genes are TRBV29-1 and TRBJ1-1; 7 bases are a match to TRBD1. Trimming took 4 bases from V and 10 from J; bases not matched to a gene: 3. The CDR3 spans 10 residues. Germline V gives CDR1 SQVTM, CDR2 ANQGSEA. The CDR3 spells CSVGRGRAFF. DNA for the CDR3: TGCAGCGTTGGGAGGGGGCGAGCTTTCTTT.

This chain uses TRBV24-1 with TRBJ2-5, with D maybe TRBD2 (5 bases). The CDR3 has 16 amino acids. From germline, CDR1 is KGHDR and CDR2 SFDVKD. V lost 4 bases and J 5 bases, leaving 19 bases between the germline ends. In DNA form, the CDR3 reads TGTGCCACCAGTGAGTCGTCCTCTTTTCCGGGGGAGACCCAGTACTTC. This sequence encodes CATSESSSFPGETQYF.

This clonotype was observed a few times. The chain carries TRBV12-3 or TRBV12-4 and TRBJ1-5; 7 nucleotides align to TRBD1. The CDR3 contains 14 residues. Unmatched junction bases numbered 6, after V lost 5 bases and J lost 5 bases. The CDR3 loop is CASSPKGADQPQHF. CDR3 coding DNA: TGTGCCAGCAGTCCTAAGGGGGCTGATCAGCCCCAGCATTTT.

This clonotype was seen ten or more times. The chain recombines TRBV7-2 with TRBJ2-1; 7 bases fit TRBD2. The CDR3 spans 15 residues. V was clipped by 1 base and J by 2 bases; unmatched bases: 2. From germline, CDR1 is SGHTA and CDR2 FQGNSA. In DNA, the CDR3 is TGTGCCAGCAGCTTAGTTCGGGGGGCCTACAATGAGCAGTTCTTC. Amino acids: CASSLVRGAYNEQFF. The variable domain in full, with the rest retrieved from reference TRBV7-2 and TRBJ2-1, is GAGVSQSPSNKVTEKGKDVELRCDPISGHTALYWYRQSLGQGLEFLIYFQGNSAPDKSGLPSDRFSAERTGGSVSTLTIQRTQQEDSAVYLCASSLVRGAYNEQFFGPGTRLTVL.

A single count supports this clonotype. V gene TRBV20-1 combines with J gene TRBJ2-5; 11 bases agree with TRBD2. The CDR3 sequence is 17 residues long. Germline V CDR1 and CDR2: DFQATT, SNEGSKA (reference sequence). The ends lost 4 bases at V and 3 bases at J; junction bases unmatched: 13. CDR3 amino acids: CSAKPGLAALREETQYF. The CDR3 bases are TGCAGTGCTAAGCCGGGACTAGCGGCGCTCAGGGAAGAGACCCAGTACTTC.

This clonotype was found a few times. The chain is built from TRBV6-5 and TRBJ1-2; TRBD1 agrees at 8 bases. The germline V gene encodes CDR1 MNHEY and CDR2 SVGAGI. Losses at the gene ends were 5 bases for V and 4 bases for J; bases not matched to a gene: 9. CDR3 length: 15 amino acids. The CDR3 DNA reads as TGTGCCAGCAGTACACCCAGGACAGGGAGCTATGGCTACACCTTC. This encodes CASSTPRTGSYGYTF.

This clonotype turned up a few times. V usage is TRBV5-4 and J usage is TRBJ2-1; 10 bases are a match to TRBD2. The CDR3 covers 18 residues. Germline CDR1 is SGHNT and CDR2 is YYREEE (reference sequence). V dropped 4 bases and J dropped 3; count of bases not matched to a gene: 13. The CDR3 is CASSPGTSVGVGYNEQFF. The CDR3 region has the DNA TGTGCCAGCAGCCCCGGGACTAGCGTGGGGGTTGGCTACAATGAGCAGTTCTTC.

J is TRBJ1-2 and V is TRBV20-1, with a tentative D call TRBD1 (5 bases). The CDR3 totals 14 residues. With 3 bases removed from V and 4 bases from J, the gap between germline ends came to 15 bases. Germline V CDR1 and CDR2: DFQATT, SNEGSKA (reference sequence). The CDR3 here is CSASEAGILYGYTF. CDR3 in DNA: TGCAGTGCTAGTGAAGCAGGGATCCTCTATGGCTACACCTTC.

This sequence joins TRBV20-1 and TRBJ2-5; 14 bases are a match to TRBD2. V lost 1 base and J lost 4; bases outside the gene matches: 8. Germline V gene sequence: CDR1 DFQATT, CDR2 SNEGSKA (reference sequence). The CDR3 totals 17 residues. CDR3 amino acids: CSARAVTSGGAGETQYF. CDR3 DNA: TGCAGTGCTAGAGCGGTGACTAGCGGGGGGGCAGGAGAGACCCAGTACTTC.

This clonotype was picked up a small number of times. V usage is TRBV4-1 and J usage is TRBJ1-5; maybe TRBD1 (6 bases). This CDR3 spans 16 amino acids. The germline V and J ends were trimmed by 4 bases and 5 bases, with 18 bases remaining between them. Germline CDR1 MGHRA, CDR2 YSYEKL. The CDR3 DNA reads TGCGCCAGCAGCCGCGCAGGCATCGGGGGCGATCAGCCCCAGCATTTT. Translated, it gives CASSRAGIGGDQPQHF.

This clonotype has only a few counts. The gene calls are TRBV6-2 or TRBV6-3 and TRBJ1-5; D is possibly TRBD1 (5 bases). Deletions cut 6 bases from V and 0 bases from J, with 6 bases between. CDR3 length equals 13 residues. Germline V CDR1 and CDR2: MNHEY, SVGEGT. As DNA, the CDR3 is TGTGCCAGCAGACAGGATAGCAATCAGCCCCAGCATTTT. Translated: CASRQDSNQPQHF.

CDR3 bases: TGTGCCGTCGGGACCACAACCTACGAGCAGTACTTC. It encodes CAVGTTTYEQYF. The genes are TRBV27 and TRBJ2-7; D is possibly TRBD1 or TRBD2 (5 bases each). The V gene lost 11 bases and the J gene lost 2 bases, with 13 bases spanning the gap. The CDR3 covers 12 residues. Germline-derived CDR1 and CDR2 are MNHEY and SMNVEV (reference sequence).

The chain links TRBV27 to TRBJ2-7, with 9 bases that match TRBD1. This CDR3 contains 15 residues. Germline trimming cut 7 bases from V and 5 bases from J; bases unmatched to any gene: 12. The germline gives CDR1 MNHEY, CDR2 SMNVEV (reference sequence). The CDR3 DNA is TGTGCCAGCATTCCAGCTGGGACAGGGTATGACGAGCAGTACGTC. This encodes CASIPAGTGYDEQYV.

The chain has TRBV7-9 and TRBJ1-2; the match to TRBD1 covers 9 bases. Germline CDR1 reads SEHNR; CDR2 reads FQNEAQ (reference sequence). The trim removed 2 bases at V and 1 base at J, leaving 2 bases unmatched. The CDR3 has 15 amino acids. The DNA for the CDR3 is TGTGCCAGCAGCTTACGGGGACAGGGTAACTATGGCTACACCTTC. Amino acid sequence: CASSLRGQGNYGYTF.

In its sample, this clonotype was seen a few times. V and J are TRBV4-1 and TRBJ2-3, with TRBD2 identical over 10 bases. Germline V gives CDR1 MGHRA, CDR2 YSYEKL. V shed 2 bases, J shed 0 bases, and the junction held 17 bases outside the gene matches. The CDR3 has 21 amino acids. The CDR3 DNA sequence: TGCGCCAGCAGCCAAAAATTGCCCTCAACTAGCGGGGCTCCTAGCACAGATACGCAGTATTTT. This encodes CASSQKLPSTSGAPSTDTQYF.

J is TRBJ2-1 and V is TRBV6-4, with D possibly TRBD2 on 6 matching bases. The germline V and J ends were trimmed by 7 bases and 1 base, with 14 bases remaining between them. In germline, CDR1 is MRHNA, CDR2 SNTAGT. The CDR3 has 15 residues. CDR3: CASKGDSDSYNEQFF. For the CDR3, the DNA is TGTGCCAGCAAAGGGGACTCCGATTCCTACAATGAGCAGTTCTTC.